This TCR beta chain comes out of a study of chemoradiotherapy in HPV16-positive cancers. As regards this clone: The antigen is undetermined.

Using immunoSEQ multiplex PCR, the repertoire was profiled, and TCRdb retains in-frame clones only, with some absent. The data contain thousands of clones, around four fifths of them seen just once; the ten biggest clones take up under 20%. Per the germline V gene, CDR1 is MGHRA and CDR2 is YSYEKL. CDR3 size: 15 residues. V was cut by 4 bases and J by 3 bases, with 12 bases left in between. Points from the study as a whole: During treatment, candidate HPV-specific clones and E7-related motifs expanded in tumor.

This specimen was acquired from a patient who underwent chemoradiotherapy. The rearrangement uses TRBV4-1 and TRBJ2-2, with D possibly TRBD2 on 6 matching bases. The TCR originated in a human donor with HPV-associated anogenital cancer. Here the CDR3 reads CASSLVPSDTGELFF. The CDR3 DNA follows: TGCGCCAGCAGCCTAGTCCCTAGCGACACCGGGGAGCTGTTTTTT.